The 15 T cell receptor beta chains below all came from one sample that was sequenced in a study of blood T cell repertoires in COVID-19. Here immunoSEQ multiplex PCR was the method, and the copy in TCRdb shows in-frame clones only, minus some. The sample includes 250,000 to 350,000 clones, 70% to 90% seen only once; the top ten take about 0.9%. The sample comprised peripheral blood. The source is a human donor with COVID-19, enrolled during active disease. The donor label of this sample is uncertain.

V is TRBV28 and J is TRBJ1-5; maybe TRBD1 (6 bases). CDR1 MDHEN and CDR2 SYDVKM come from the germline V gene. V was pared by 4 bases and J by 0 bases, with 13 bases between. There are 16 residues in the CDR3. This CDR3 is CASSSLDSYSNQPQHF. Written as DNA, the CDR3 is TGTGCCAGCAGTTCACTGGACAGCTATAGCAATCAGCCCCAGCATTTT.

The V call is TRBV19, the J call TRBJ2-7, with no clear D. Germline V gene data show CDR1 as LNHDA and CDR2 as SQIVND (reference sequence). The CDR3 length is 14 residues. V was shortened by 3 bases and J by 0 bases, with 9 bases between the two germline ends. The CDR3 DNA is TGTGCCAGTAGTATTGGTGGTAGCTCCTACGAGCAGTACTTC. This gives the protein CASSIGGSSYEQYF.

This sequence joins TRBV27 and TRBJ1-2; no clear D gene. This CDR3 has 15 residues. Trimming removed 4 bases at V and 7 bases at J, with 19 bases between. The V gene's germline CDR1 is MNHEY and CDR2 SMNVEV (reference sequence). The chain's CDR3 is CASSSPFTRPGGYTF. CDR3 in DNA: TGTGCCAGCAGTTCCCCGTTTACACGGCCGGGTGGCTACACCTTC.

Only a few counts were recorded for this clone. The chain employs TRBV19 and TRBJ1-5, with TRBD1 as a possible D gene (6 bases). The CDR3 has 15 amino acids. CDR1 and CDR2 (germline): LNHDA, SQIVND (reference sequence). V lost 3 bases and J lost 3, with 12 bases in between. In DNA, the CDR3 is TGTGCCAGTAGTATTCGGACAGCTACCAATCAGCCCCAGCATTTT. Its translation: CASSIRTATNQPQHF.

J is TRBJ2-5 and V is TRBV29-1; 10 nucleotides align to TRBD1. With 6 bases clipped from V and 7 bases from J, the junction kept 5 bases outside the gene matches. In germline, CDR1 is SQVTM, CDR2 ANQGSEA. The CDR3 sequence is 12 residues long. The CDR3 DNA is TGCAGCGTCGGGACAGGGGATGTGACCCAGTACTTC. Amino acid sequence: CSVGTGDVTQYF.

The chain joins TRBV7-3 to TRBJ2-3; D possibly corresponds to TRBD1 (6 bases). The CDR3 covers 16 residues. The V gene lost 5 bases and the J gene lost 5 bases, with 20 bases spanning the gap. CDR1 and CDR2 from the germline V gene are SGHTA and FQGTGA. CDR3 loop: CASSPQVGAVGDTQYF. DNA of the CDR3: TGTGCCAGCAGCCCCCAGGTGGGGGCTGTTGGAGATACGCAGTATTTT.

V is TRBV7-8 and J is TRBJ2-7; 7 bases are shared with TRBD2. Germline V lookup: CDR1 SGHVS, CDR2 FQNEAQ. Trimming took 1 base from V and 3 from J; bases not matched to a gene: 6. CDR3 length: 15 residues. The CDR3 loop reads CASSLVPGRIYEQYF. Written as DNA, the CDR3 is TGTGCCAGCAGCTTAGTACCCGGGAGGATCTACGAGCAGTACTTC.

The chain has TRBV7-3 and TRBJ2-2; 11 positions match TRBD2. Germline trimming cut 4 bases from V and 4 bases from J; bases unmatched to any gene: 5. The CDR3 has 16 residues. Germline CDR1 and CDR2: SGHTA and FQGTGA. CDR3 protein: CASSSSGRSSTGELFF. The CDR3 DNA is TGTGCCAGCAGCTCTAGCGGGAGGTCATCCACCGGGGAGCTGTTTTTT.

The V call is TRBV6-5, the J call TRBJ2-1; 9 nucleotides agree with TRBD2. This CDR3 comprises 13 residues. V was pared by 6 bases and J by 7 bases, with 4 bases of the junction left unmatched. In germline, CDR1 is MNHEY, CDR2 SVGAGI. The CDR3 spells CASRTSGTNEQFF. The DNA for the CDR3 is TGTGCCAGCAGGACTAGCGGAACTAATGAGCAGTTCTTC.

The rearrangement joins TRBV19 to TRBJ2-7, with D unresolved. Per the germline V gene, CDR1 is LNHDA and CDR2 is SQIVND (reference sequence). Between the trimmed V and J ends, which lost 5 bases and 0 bases, there was a span of 14 bases. This CDR3 is 15 amino acids long. The CDR3 coding sequence is TGTGCCAGTAGTGAGGCCCGATGGAGCTCCTACGAGCAGTACTTC. This sequence encodes CASSEARWSSYEQYF.

The chain joins TRBV9 to TRBJ2-1; 11 nucleotides line up with TRBD1. From germline, CDR1 is SGDLS and CDR2 YYNGEE. The V segment lost 5 bases and the J segment 7 bases; nucleotides outside the gene matches: 8. The CDR3 length is 15 residues. CDR3 DNA sequence: TGTGCCAGCAGTATCGGGACAGGGGGAATGAATGAGCAGTTCTTC. Encoded protein: CASSIGTGGMNEQFF.

This chain joins TRBV30 and TRBJ1-2; D is ambiguous. CDR1 and CDR2 from the germline V gene are GTSNPN and SVGIG (reference sequence). The CDR3 spans 12 residues. V gave up 0 bases and J gave up 5 bases, with 7 bases separating them. CDR3 sequence (DNA): TGTGCCTGGAGTGTTCAGTTGTATGGCTACACCTTC. Translating gives CAWSVQLYGYTF.

This clone was detected once. The chain uses TRBV14 and TRBJ1-2, with D tentatively TRBD1 (5 bases). This CDR3 comprises 15 residues. V was trimmed by 0 bases and J by 8 bases, leaving 16 bases between them. Looked up from germline, CDR1 is SGHDN and CDR2 is FVKESK. Here the CDR3 reads CASSQDSGLQRGYTF. CDR3 coding DNA: TGTGCCAGCAGCCAAGATTCGGGACTGCAGAGGGGCTACACCTTC. Full variable domain (remainder filled in from reference TRBV14 and TRBJ1-2): EAGVTQFPSHSVIEKGQTVTLRCDPISGHDNLYWYRRVMGKEIKFLLHFVKESKQDESGMPNNRFLAERTGGTYSTLKVQPAELEDSGVYFCASSQDSGLQRGYTFGSGTRLTVV.

This chain joins TRBV28 and TRBJ1-3; perhaps TRBD1 as D (5 bases). Trimming pared 7 bases from V and 8 bases from J, leaving 21 bases between. Germline values: CDR1 MDHEN, CDR2 SYDVKM. This CDR3 comprises 15 residues. CDR3 DNA: TGTGCCAGCACCACCCTCTGGGGGGTAGGAGACACCATATATTTT. Protein sequence: CASTTLWGVGDTIYF. Combining the CDR3 with reference TRBV28 and TRBJ1-3 gives the whole variable domain DVKVTQSSRYLVKRTGEKVFLECVQDMDHENMFWYRQDPGLGLRLIYFSYDVKMKEKGDIPEGYSVSREKKERFSLILESASTNQTSMYLCASTTLWGVGDTIYFGEGSWLTVV.

This clone is a singleton in its sample. The chain's CDR3 is CSVTANYGYTF. In nucleotides, the CDR3 is TGCAGCGTTACAGCTAACTATGGCTACACCTTC. This sequence joins TRBV29-1 and TRBJ1-2; D gene unclear. The CDR3 is made up of 11 amino acids. Germline lookup yields CDR1 SQVTM and CDR2 ANQGSEA. V was clipped by 5 bases and J by 0 bases, with 4 bases between them. Full variable domain (missing parts from reference TRBV29-1 and TRBJ1-2): SAVISQKPSRDICQRGTSLTIQCQVDSQVTMMFWYRQQPGQSLTLIATANQGSEATYESGFVIDKFPISRPNLTFSTLTVSNMSPEDSSIYLCSVTANYGYTFGSGTRLTVV.